This T cell receptor (beta chain) was obtained from a study of metastatic and nonmetastatic thyroid tumors. The study's findings and limits: Malignant thyroid tumors reportedly exceeded benign nodules significantly in TCR beta diversity, with the difference appearing in blood and tumor.

CDR3 size: 14 residues. CDR1 and CDR2 (germline): LNHNV, YYDKDF (reference sequence). Trimming shortened V by 4 bases and J by 0 bases, and 10 bases separated the two germline ends. A word on this clone: Its target is not known.

Not a single patient had been given any form of treatment at any point before undergoing thyroid surgery. In the original processing: Between-group CDR3 differences, defined by clinicopathological status, yielded a distant-metastasis classifier for papillary thyroid cancer. TCRdb called clones again from the PCR reads with MiXCR. TCRdb's processing, not the study's, gives the V and J calls here. The data contain about 21,000 clones, roughly 24% of them singletons. The chain carries TRBV15 and TRBJ2-7; D unclear. This TCR was sampled from a female donor with papillary thyroid cancer or a benign thyroid nodule (not recorded which). Some clones in this sample may be carry-over from other donors' samples. The sample was blood. CDR3 region: CATSTSTYSYEQYF. DNA for the CDR3: TGTGCCACCAGCACATCTACATACTCCTACGAGCAGTACTTC.